This TCR beta chain was recorded in a study of identical twins. CDR1 and CDR2 from the germline V gene are MNHEY and SMNVEV (reference sequence). V was clipped by 4 bases and J by 2 bases, with 11 bases between them. This CDR3 region has 14 residues. TCRdb ran MiXCR on the 5' RACE reads and lists one entry per CDR3 protein. The data contain approximately 700,000 distinct CDR3 sequences, 15% to 20% of them singletons. These data were also reused for a study on T cells expressing NK-cell markers. In that study: Within the sequenced cohort of eight donors, seven exhibited HCMV seropositivity and one was seronegative. Over 5 donors showed dominant NKG2C+ clonotypes comprising about 1.0-7.0% of their CD8+ T cells. There were four donors in whom these clonotypes also led the CD3+CD56-NKG2C+ fraction. Clarity on HCMV specificity was lacking for the expanded NKG2C+ T cell clones.

The material sequenced was PBMCs. The gene calls are TRBV27 and TRBJ2-5, with D unclear. This clonotype originated in a young woman in good health. The CDR3 region is CASSSFSGQETQYF. CDR3 coding DNA: TGTGCCAGCAGTTCGTTCTCCGGTCAAGAGACCCAGTACTTC.